This paragraph reports one TCR beta chain. The data were produced by immunoSEQ multiplex PCR, yet TCRdb's version contains in-frame clones alone and is incomplete. The profile covers around 100,000 clones, with about 90% appearing a single time and over 15% taken by the ten largest. This sample is drawn from a study of control samples from healthy donors and cancer patients. This CDR3 spans 11 amino acids. The V end was cut by 11 bases, the J end by 2 bases, with 8 bases between. Looked up from germline, CDR1 is MNHNY and CDR2 is SVGAGI (reference sequence). The sample was blood. V gene TRBV6-6 combines with J gene TRBJ2-3; D call uncertain. The receptor was derived from a woman between 45 and 65 years old in good health. The CDR3 nucleotides are TGTGCCTGTGGAATCACAGATACGCAGTATTTT. Translating gives CACGITDTQYF.